This T cell receptor (beta chain) was documented in a study of T cell repertoires in cytomegalovirus infection (dated by TCRdb to between 2018 and 2021). About the study as a whole: The HLA type of each donor mattered for the analysis, because public TCR beta signatures pointed to carriage of CMV infection along with the matching HLA type.

The study at large found these results: The ex vivo response was dominated by HLA-C-restricted CMV-specific TCR beta clonotypes, and the single most frequent clonotype in two of eight donors was supplied by these HLA-C-restricted clonotypes. Carriers of CMV infection plus the relevant HLA type were discriminated by the cumulative frequency of public TCR beta family members in the study cohort and in an independent approximately 360-donor cohort.

On this clonotype: What this receptor recognizes is not known. Base-call qualities are not available, and no considerably larger clone is one nucleotide away.

This sample was sequenced with an Illumina HiSeq 1500. The public reads were reanalyzed by TCRdb: fastp trimming at Q25, MiXCR alignment, in-frame beta chains only. Every entry covers one CDR3 protein and lists the most common genes and DNA from its rows. The sample has 490,000 or so distinct CDR3 sequences on record, about 11% of them singletons. The biggest ten clones account for approximately 10% of the sample. The specimen was PBMCs. This clonotype was sampled from a human donor in good health (CMV status not recorded). Some clones in this sample may be carry-over from other donors' samples.

The CDR3 region: CSARVAGSKTGELFF. The sequence in DNA is TGCAGTGCTAGAGTAGCGGGAAGTAAAACCGGGGAGCTGTTTTTT. The rearrangement joined TRBV20-1 to TRBJ2-2, with 8 bases in between that match TRBD2. From the germline V gene (reference sequence), CDR1 is DFQATT and CDR2 is SNEGSKA. Spanning cysteine to phenylalanine, the CDR3 consists of 15 amino acids. The CDR3 DNA has 45 bases and is translated from base 1. V is trimmed back by 1 base and J by 5 bases, and the junction contains 6 bases that no gene match accounts for.